The 23 T cell receptor beta chains below come from one sample, sequenced in a study of OX40 agonist ivuxolimab in advanced cancers. Data came from immunoSEQ multiplex PCR; TCRdb stores just in-frame clones and leaves some out. The profile shows tens of thousands of clones, about 89% of them singletons. The source material was CD4+ or CD8+ T cells sorted from blood, sampled in a trial of the OX40 agonist ivuxolimab. The receptors were sampled from an adult with an advanced solid tumor such as melanoma, head and neck, liver or kidney cancer.

This clone was observed a few times. The gene calls are TRBV4-1 and TRBJ2-5; possibly TRBD2 for D (6 bases). The germline V gene has CDR1 MGHRA and CDR2 YSYEKL. The length of the CDR3 is 15 residues. Trimming shortened V by 2 bases and J by 2 bases, and 12 bases separated the two germline ends. DNA of the CDR3: TGCGCCAGCAGCCAATACCTCCGGGGGCAAGAGACCCAGTACTTC. Its translation is CASSQYLRGQETQYF.

The V and J genes are TRBV6-1 and TRBJ1-5, with a tentative D call TRBD1 (5 bases). The CDR3 covers 14 residues. Per the germline V gene, CDR1 is MNHNS and CDR2 is SASEGT. V lost 2 bases and J lost 9, with 14 bases in between. This CDR3 is CASSEPGWGLPQHF. CDR3 DNA: TGTGCCAGCAGTGAACCAGGGTGGGGTTTGCCCCAGCATTTT.

The chain recombines TRBV10-2 with TRBJ1-2; D remains ambiguous. Germline-derived CDR1 and CDR2 are WSHSY and SAAADI. The CDR3 is 15 amino acids. Trimming removed 0 bases from V and 3 bases from J, with 11 bases in between. The CDR3 DNA sequence: TGCGCCAGCAGTGAGTCGATCTCGGGGTACTATGGCTACACCTTC. This translates into CASSESISGYYGYTF.

In this sample, this clone turned up a few times. The gene calls are TRBV14 and TRBJ1-1; D is undetermined. Germline CDR1 SGHDN, CDR2 FVKESK. The CDR3 is 14 residues long. V lost 6 bases, J lost 5 bases, and 16 bases lay in between. CDR3 sequence reads: CASSLAAVRTEAFF. The CDR3 DNA is TGTGCCAGCAGTCTGGCTGCGGTAAGGACTGAAGCTTTCTTT.

The chain combines TRBV5-4 with TRBJ1-1, with a weak D call TRBD1 (6 bases). The V gene lost 2 bases and the J gene lost 0 bases, with 14 bases spanning the gap. Germline-derived CDR1 and CDR2 are SGHNT and YYREEE (reference sequence). The CDR3 is 16 residues long. Here the CDR3 DNA reads TGTGCCAGCAGCTTTATCACCAGGGACATGAACACTGAAGCTTTCTTT. Amino acids: CASSFITRDMNTEAFF.

The chain joins TRBV27 to TRBJ2-7; possible D gene TRBD2, 6 bases. This CDR3 has 12 amino acids. The V gene lost 6 bases and the J gene lost 6 bases, with 12 bases spanning the gap. Germline loops: CDR1 MNHEY, CDR2 SMNVEV (reference sequence). In DNA, the CDR3 is TGTGCCAGCAGCCTCCCCGGGGGCGAGCAGTACTTC. It specifies CASSLPGGEQYF.

For this clone: This may be a read error: a much more frequent sequence differs by one nucleotide. The rearrangement joins TRBV7-2 to TRBJ1-6; D gene uncertain. The germline gives CDR1 SGHTA, CDR2 FQGNSA. V gave up 5 bases and J gave up 12 bases, with 23 bases separating them. The length of the CDR3 is 16 residues. CDR3 region: CASSVGVVEAGLPLHF. CDR3 nucleotide sequence: TGTGCCAGCAGCGTTGGGGTCGTGGAAGCGGGTTTACCCCTCCACTTT.

This chain links TRBV25-1 with TRBJ1-5; D not resolved. V lost 1 base, J lost 4 bases, and 8 bases lay in between. This CDR3 has 14 residues. The germline CDR1 and CDR2 sequences are MGHDK and SYGVNS. For the CDR3, the DNA is TGTGCCAGCAGTGAATGGGCGGGGAATCAGCCCCAGCATTTT. This sequence encodes CASSEWAGNQPQHF.

The rearrangement joins TRBV18 to TRBJ1-4; a possible D gene is TRBD1 (6 bases). This CDR3 has 16 amino acids. V was trimmed by 1 base and J by 4 bases, leaving 13 bases between them. Germline V gives CDR1 KGHSH, CDR2 LQKENI. This CDR3 reads CASSPRNTGFNEKLFF. CDR3 in DNA: TGTGCCAGCTCACCACGAAACACAGGGTTTAATGAAAAACTGTTTTTT.

This chain uses TRBV27 with TRBJ1-4; no reliable D call. In germline, CDR1 is MNHEY, CDR2 SMNVEV (reference sequence). V was shortened by 6 bases and J by 7 bases, with 15 bases between the two germline ends. The CDR3 is 14 residues long. As DNA, the CDR3 is TGTGCCAGCAGCACCTACCCCCGGGGTGAAAAACTGTTTTTT. Translation: CASSTYPRGEKLFF.

The chain carries TRBV4-3 and TRBJ1-1; D uncertain. Trimming removed 0 bases from V and 2 bases from J, with 16 bases in between. In germline, CDR1 is LGHNA, CDR2 YSLEER. The CDR3 has 17 amino acids. CDR3 protein: CASSQEPYSGTNTEAFF. Here the CDR3 DNA reads TGCGCCAGCAGCCAAGAGCCATACTCAGGTACAAACACTGAAGCTTTCTTT.

J is TRBJ2-1 and V is TRBV27; weak D call: TRBD1 (6 bases). V lost 8 bases and J lost 8, with 10 bases in between. This CDR3 contains 11 residues. CDR1 is MNHEY, CDR2 SMNVEV, per germline (reference sequence). CDR3 in amino acids: CASQQGDEQFF. CDR3 sequence (DNA): TGTGCCAGCCAACAGGGAGATGAGCAGTTCTTC.

The V call is TRBV9, the J call TRBJ1-2, with D possibly being TRBD1 (6 bases). Germline lookup yields CDR1 SGDLS and CDR2 YYNGEE. V lost 0 bases, J lost 3 bases, and 12 bases lay in between. The CDR3 extends over 15 amino acids. The CDR3 DNA reads TGTGCCAGCAGCGTAGGAACAGGGAGGGACTATGGCTACACCTTC. Amino acid sequence: CASSVGTGRDYGYTF.

The rearrangement uses TRBV6-1 and TRBJ1-2; tentative D call: TRBD1 (6 bases). The CDR3 length is 12 residues. The V end was cut by 4 bases, the J end by 11 bases, with 14 bases between. Per the germline V gene, CDR1 is MNHNS and CDR2 is SASEGT. The CDR3 coding sequence is TGTGCCAGCAGTGGACAGGTTGTGTGGTACACCTTC. Encoded protein: CASSGQVVWYTF.

This clone appeared a few times. The V gene is TRBV6-5, the J gene TRBJ2-4; D might be TRBD2 (5 bases). CDR3 size: 13 residues. V lost 7 bases and J 7 bases, leaving 14 bases between the germline ends. The V gene's germline CDR1 is MNHEY and CDR2 SVGAGI. The CDR3 DNA reads as TGTGCCAGCATGCCATTAGCGACTAACATTCAGTACTTC. This translates into CASMPLATNIQYF.

The chain recombines TRBV5-1 with TRBJ2-7, with 7 bases lining up with TRBD2. The junction had 9 bases not matched to a gene; V was cut back by 7 bases and J by 5 bases. Germline CDR1 and CDR2: SGHRS and YFSETQ. The CDR3 consists of 13 residues. In DNA, the CDR3 is TGCGCCAGCGGCCGATTGGGGAGGGACGAGCAGTACTTC. The encoded protein is CASGRLGRDEQYF.

In its sample, this clone was seen a few times. V gene TRBV5-1 combines with J gene TRBJ1-1; 7 bases fit TRBD1. The germline V gene encodes CDR1 SGHRS and CDR2 YFSETQ. The CDR3 extends over 13 amino acids. V was clipped by 5 bases and J by 2 bases; unmatched bases: 3. CDR3 DNA: TGCGCCAGCAGATGGGACAGTAACACTGAAGCTTTCTTT. Amino acids: CASRWDSNTEAFF.

This clone has a count of ten or more. The genes are TRBV29-1 and TRBJ1-2; D is possibly TRBD1 (6 bases). V lost 5 bases to trimming and J lost 6 bases, with 13 bases between them. CDR3 length: 12 residues. The germline V gene encodes CDR1 SQVTM and CDR2 ANQGSEA. In nucleotides, the CDR3 is TGCAGCGTTCTACAGGGAGTGGATGGCTACACCTTC. Translation: CSVLQGVDGYTF.

The V gene is TRBV9, the J gene TRBJ2-1, with 12 bases that match TRBD2. The CDR3 totals 16 residues. V lost 1 base, J lost 9 bases, and 8 bases stayed unmatched. The germline V gene encodes CDR1 SGDLS and CDR2 YYNGEE. Here the CDR3 reads CASSVRSSGGESEQFF. CDR3 nucleotides: TGTGCCAGCAGCGTACGGTCTAGCGGGGGGGAGAGTGAGCAGTTCTTC.

The V gene is TRBV7-8, the J gene TRBJ2-5; D is uncertain. Germline-derived CDR1 and CDR2 are SGHVS and FQNEAQ. V was shortened by 3 bases and J by 5 bases, with 1 base between the two germline ends. CDR3 length: 10 residues. CDR3 sequence (DNA): TGTGCCAGCAGCTTCGAGACCCAGTACTTC. Amino acid sequence: CASSFETQYF. Full variable domain (rest looked up from reference TRBV7-8 and TRBJ2-5): GAGVSQSPRYKVAKRGQDVALRCDPISGHVSLFWYQQALGQGPEFLTYFQNEAQLDKSGLPSDRFFAERPEGSVSTLKIQRTQQEDSAVYLCASSFETQYFGPGTRLLVL.

This chain connects TRBV6-1 to TRBJ2-7; D is ambiguous. Trimming took off 10 bases at V and 7 bases at J, with 20 bases between the two ends. Germline V gene data show CDR1 as MNHNS and CDR2 as SASEGT. This CDR3 is built from 13 residues. CDR3: CAMRTSIQGEQYF. The CDR3 DNA is TGTGCCATGCGCACATCGATTCAAGGGGAGCAGTACTTC.

CDR3 protein: CASSALRTSGGEYNEQFF. CDR3 sequence (DNA): TGTGCCAGCAGTGCCCTCCGGACTAGCGGGGGGGAGTACAATGAGCAGTTCTTC. V usage is TRBV6-1 and J usage is TRBJ2-1, with 15 bases fitting TRBD2. There are 18 residues in the CDR3. Per the germline V gene, CDR1 is MNHNS and CDR2 is SASEGT. Unmatched junction bases numbered 8, after V lost 4 bases and J lost 4 bases.

The V call is TRBV28, the J call TRBJ2-1; D gene unclear. The ends were cut back, 8 bases at V and 1 base at J, with 9 bases in the middle. This CDR3 contains 13 residues. The germline V gene has CDR1 MDHEN and CDR2 SYDVKM. The CDR3 DNA is TGTGCCAGCCTCCGGGCATCCTACAATGAGCAGTTCTTC. Its protein is CASLRASYNEQFF.